This T cell receptor (beta chain) emerged from a study of blood T cells in healthy people across ages. Looking at the study overall: Per two T cells, template switching captured roughly one barcoded beta molecule.

Together with a sample-barcoded 5' primer, a J-beta primer mix was included in a second PCR lasting about 6 to 11 cycles. TCRdb itself ran the 5' RACE reads through MiXCR, one entry per CDR3 protein. The sample has about 1.4 million distinct CDR3 sequences; roughly 60% are singletons. This receptor was taken from a man between 18 and 29 years old in good health. The sequenced sample was blood.

CDR3 DNA sequence: TGCGCCAGCAGCTTGAGGGGCCCGAACACCGGGGAGCTGTTTTTT. The encoded protein is CASSLRGPNTGELFF. This chain uses TRBV5-1 with TRBJ2-2; D may be TRBD1 (5 bases). Germline CDR1 is SGHRS and CDR2 is YFSETQ. CDR3 size: 15 residues. V was clipped by 1 base and J by 0 bases, with 7 bases between them.